Listed below are T cell receptor beta chains from one sample, sequenced in a study of T cell responses to AZD1222 COVID-19 vaccine. Here immunoSEQ multiplex PCR was the method, and the copy in TCRdb shows in-frame clones only, minus some. The sample gives 200,000 or so clones, 80% to 95% of which show up once; 10% is in the top ten. The sample consisted of peripheral blood, taken on day 0 of AZD1222 vaccination. These receptors all come from an adult in good health. Both conserved end residues are part of each CDR3. D genes are given only for firm matches. For some rows the clone size is stated as once, few or many, or as a class when expanded; others skip it.

TGCAGCGTTGACTCTGGGGCGGGAAGAAACACTGAAGCTTTCTTT CSVDSGAGRNTEAFF TRBV29-1 - TRBJ1-1 -
TGTGCCAGTAGTATCGGACAGGGGAACACTGAAGCTTTCTTT CASSIGQGNTEAFF TRBV19 few TRBJ1-1 TRBD1
TGTGCCAGCAGTGATAGGTTAAGCAATCAGCCCCAGCATTTT CASSDRLSNQPQHF TRBV2 - TRBJ1-5 -
TGTGCCAGCAGCCGTATAAACTATGGCTACACCTTC CASSRINYGYTF TRBV7-9 - TRBJ1-2 -
TGTGCCAGCAGTAGCCCGGGGAACACTGAAGCTTTCTTT CASSSPGNTEAFF TRBV6-5 - TRBJ1-1 -
TGTGCCAGCAGTTCCGGGGCGCCCGGTCAGCCCCAGCATTTT CASSSGAPGQPQHF TRBV27 - TRBJ1-5 -
TGTGCCAGCAGTCCTATAGCGGAGTCACCCTACGAGCAGTACTTC CASSPIAESPYEQYF TRBV9 - TRBJ2-7 -
TGTGCCAGCAGCCGACTAGCGGAACTTAACATTCAGTACTTC CASSRLAELNIQYF TRBV11-2 - TRBJ2-4 TRBD2
TGTGCCAGCAGTTTATTTGGCAGGCGCCGTTTCAATCAGCCCCAGCATTTT CASSLFGRRRFNQPQHF TRBV28 - TRBJ1-5 -
TGCGCCAGCAGCTTGATGGCAGATAGCACAGATACGCAGTATTTT CASSLMADSTDTQYF TRBV5-1 - TRBJ2-3 -
TGCGCCAGCAGCTTGGACGGGAACTATGGCTACACCTTC CASSLDGNYGYTF TRBV5-1 few TRBJ1-2 -
TGTGCCAGTAGTATAGGGTCGGCCTACAATGAGCAGTTCTTC CASSIGSAYNEQFF TRBV19 - TRBJ2-1 -
TGTGCCAGCAGCAGAGAGGGACAGGGGATAAACACCATATATTTT CASSREGQGINTIYF TRBV6-5 - TRBJ1-3 TRBD1
TGTGCCAGCAGTTTATACAACAGGGGAGTAAACGAAAAACTGTTTTTT CASSLYNRGVNEKLFF TRBV28 - TRBJ1-4 TRBD1
TGTGCCAGCACCCTCCGGAGGGGCTCCGGGGCCAACGTCCTGACTTTC CASTLRRGSGANVLTF TRBV2 - TRBJ2-6 -
TGTGCCAGCAGTTTCCAGGCCCCGAGCGGCGAGCAGTACTTC CASSFQAPSGEQYF TRBV6-2/TRBV6-3 - TRBJ2-7 -
TGTGCCAGCAGCTCCCGTGGGACTGAAGCTTTCTTT CASSSRGTEAFF TRBV3-1/TRBV3-2 - TRBJ1-1 -
TGTGCCAGCAGCCCCCTGGCGGGGTACCAAGAGACCCAGTACTTC CASSPLAGYQETQYF TRBV7-2 - TRBJ2-5 -
TGTGCCAGCAGCGCCGGGACTCACACAGATACGCAGTATTTT CASSAGTHTDTQYF TRBV9 once TRBJ2-3 -
TGTGCCAGCAGTTACGACGGACCAGCAACTAATGAAAAACTGTTTTTT CASSYDGPATNEKLFF TRBV6-5 - TRBJ1-4 -
TGTGCCACCGTTCCGGGACTAGCGGGAGGAGCCAAAAACATTCAGTACTTC CATVPGLAGGAKNIQYF TRBV10-3 - TRBJ2-4 TRBD2
TGTGCCAGCAGTCCAACCGGGACAGGGCTCGGGCCCCAGCATTTT CASSPTGTGLGPQHF TRBV28 - TRBJ1-5 TRBD1
TGTGCCAGCAGAGCGGGAGTGGAACCCGGGGAGCTGTTTTTT CASRAGVEPGELFF TRBV2 many TRBJ2-2 TRBD2
TGTGCCAGCAGGTCAGGGTATGGAAACACCATATATTTT CASRSGYGNTIYF TRBV6-5 - TRBJ1-3 -
TGTGCCAGTACCCTAAAGGCAGGCCTCATGAACACTGAAGCTTTCTTT CASTLKAGLMNTEAFF TRBV19 - TRBJ1-1 -
TGTGCCAGCAGCTTGGCCAGGGATAATTCACCCCTCCACTTT CASSLARDNSPLHF TRBV7-2 - TRBJ1-6 -
TGTGCCAGTAGTGGCCCACAGCCCCATGGCTACACCTTC CASSGPQPHGYTF TRBV19 - TRBJ1-2 -
TGTGCCAGCAGCTCACAGATCACCGGGGAGCTGTTTTTT CASSSQITGELFF TRBV7-8 once TRBJ2-2 -
TGCGCCAGCAGCCAAGATCGTAACGGGATCTTCGAAGCTTTCTTT CASSQDRNGIFEAFF TRBV4-3 - TRBJ1-1 -
TGTGCCAGTAGCTATGACAGGGGGGAAACTGAAGCTTTCTTT CASSYDRGETEAFF TRBV19 - TRBJ1-1 TRBD1